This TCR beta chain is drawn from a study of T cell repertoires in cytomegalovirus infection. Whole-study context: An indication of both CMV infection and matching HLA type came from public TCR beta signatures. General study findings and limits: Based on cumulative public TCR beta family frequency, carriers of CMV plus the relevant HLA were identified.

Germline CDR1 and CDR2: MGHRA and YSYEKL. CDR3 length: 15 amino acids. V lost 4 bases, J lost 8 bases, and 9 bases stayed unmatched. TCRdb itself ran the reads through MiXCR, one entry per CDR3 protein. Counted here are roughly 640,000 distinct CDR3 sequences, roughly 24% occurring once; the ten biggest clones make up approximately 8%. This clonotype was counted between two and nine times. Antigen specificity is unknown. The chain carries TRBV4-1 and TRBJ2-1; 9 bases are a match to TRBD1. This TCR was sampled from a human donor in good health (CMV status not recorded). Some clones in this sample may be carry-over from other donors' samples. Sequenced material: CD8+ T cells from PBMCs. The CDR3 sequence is CASSLRGQGGDEQFF. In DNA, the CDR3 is TGCGCCAGCAGCCTCCGGGGACAGGGAGGCGATGAGCAGTTCTTC.